Listed below are T cell receptor beta chains from one sample, sequenced in a study of identical twins. TCRdb ran MiXCR on the 5' RACE reads and lists one entry per CDR3 protein. The data show approximately 500,000 distinct CDR3 sequences, with roughly 15% seen just once and nearly 0.45% held by the top ten. This sample also belongs to another study, concerning yellow fever vaccine responses in identical twins.

Material: CD4+ T cells sorted from blood. The receptors derive from a woman aged 18 to 35 in good health. The CDR3 runs from the conserved cysteine through the conserved F or W. Each record gives: D gene, clone size, V gene, J gene, CDR3 DNA, CDR3 protein. The D gene is left open where the match is weak. Not all rows give a size; the values are once, few, many and, for expanded clones, a class.

TRBD1,.,TRBV19,TRBJ1-3,TGTGCCAGTAGTATAGGTGCCGGGACAGTAGACTCTGGAAACACCATATATTTT,CASSIGAGTVDSGNTIYF
TRBD2,.,TRBV10-1,TRBJ2-1,TGCGCCAGCAGTGATCCAGCGGGGGGGCTTGATGAGCAGTTCTTC,CASSDPAGGLDEQFF
TRBD2,.,TRBV20-1,TRBJ2-1,TGCAGTGCTAGAGGGTGGCTAGCGGGGGCCAATGAGCAGTTCTTC,CSARGWLAGANEQFF
TRBD2,.,TRBV5-1,TRBJ2-5,TGCGCCAGCAGCATGATTAGCGGGATAGGTGAGACCCAGTACTTC,CASSMISGIGETQYF
.,few,TRBV19,TRBJ1-6,TGTGCCAGTAGTCAGGGCAGCAGAGATTCACCCCTCCACTTT,CASSQGSRDSPLHF
.,few,TRBV5-6,TRBJ2-1,TGTGCCAGCAGCCGGGGGACAGACTCCTACAATGAGCAGTTCTTC,CASSRGTDSYNEQFF
.,.,TRBV12-3/TRBV12-4,TRBJ1-2,TGTGCCAGCAGCCCACAGGTCTCTCTAGGCTACACCTTC,CASSPQVSLGYTF
.,few,TRBV10-3,TRBJ2-5,TGTGCCATCAAGCTCGGGGCGGGCCCTAACCAAGAGACCCAGTACTTC,CAIKLGAGPNQETQYF
.,.,TRBV5-8,TRBJ1-4,TGTGCCAGCAGCTTGGGAGAGGTTAATGAAAAACTGTTTTTT,CASSLGEVNEKLFF
TRBD1,.,TRBV6-5,TRBJ1-3,TGTGCCAGCAGTTCCGACAGGGGCGTTGGAAACACCATATATTTT,CASSSDRGVGNTIYF
.,.,TRBV20-1,TRBJ1-4,TGCAGTGCTCCCCGGCAGGGTTTGGAAAAACTGTTTTTT,CSAPRQGLEKLFF
.,few,TRBV12-3/TRBV12-4,TRBJ2-1,TGTGCCAGCAGTTCACCCCCCACTAGTGTCGCCTACAATGAGCAGTTCTTC,CASSSPPTSVAYNEQFF
TRBD2,few,TRBV6-1,TRBJ2-3,TGTGCCAGCAGTGAGTCGCGGGAGAAGACAGATACGCAGTATTTT,CASSESREKTDTQYF
.,few,TRBV6-5,TRBJ2-3,TGTGCCAGCAGTTACTCGTCCTATGGCGCAGATACGCAGTATTTT,CASSYSSYGADTQYF
.,.,TRBV20-1,TRBJ1-2,TGCAGTGCAGCCCACCGGTTACAAAGCTATGGCTACACCTTC,CSAAHRLQSYGYTF
.,few,TRBV7-8,TRBJ2-7,TGTGCCAGCAGCTTAAGGAGAATGGTCGGGACTTCCTACGAGCAGTACTTC,CASSLRRMVGTSYEQYF
TRBD2,.,TRBV7-2,TRBJ2-7,TGTGCCAGCAGAGCGGGAGAAGGCTCCTACGAGCAGTACTTC,CASRAGEGSYEQYF
TRBD2,few,TRBV7-8,TRBJ2-5,TGTGCCAGCAGCTTAGCGGAGATAGCGGGAGGAGAGACCCAGTACTTC,CASSLAEIAGGETQYF
TRBD1,.,TRBV7-3,TRBJ2-7,TGTGCCAGCAGCTCCTCACAGGGGTCCGTGCAGTACTTC,CASSSSQGSVQYF
TRBD2,few,TRBV5-1,TRBJ2-5,TGCGCCAGCAGGGGCCTAGCGGGTCTAGAGACCCAGTACTTC,CASRGLAGLETQYF
TRBD2,.,TRBV27,TRBJ2-1,TGTGCCAGCAGTCCTCCAGGAGCGGGAGCCTCCTACAATGAGCAGTTCTTC,CASSPPGAGASYNEQFF
.,.,TRBV5-6,TRBJ2-3,TGTGCCAGCAGCTTTCTTAGCGGTGCGGATACGCAGTATTTT,CASSFLSGADTQYF
.,.,TRBV7-2,TRBJ1-2,TGTGCCAGCAGCAATCCACCGGCGCACACCTTC,CASSNPPAHTF
.,.,TRBV20-1,TRBJ2-7,TGCAGTGCTGTGGCAGGACCCCACGAGCAGTACTTC,CSAVAGPHEQYF
.,few,TRBV2,TRBJ2-1,TGTGCCAGGAGGGGTGCGGGATACAATGAGCAGTTCTTC,CARRGAGYNEQFF
TRBD2,few,TRBV5-1,TRBJ2-7,TGCGCCAGCAGTGGCGGGGGGAACTCCTACGAGCAGTACTTC,CASSGGGNSYEQYF
.,.,TRBV5-1,TRBJ2-4,TGCGCCAGCAGCACCACACCAGGCCTAGCCAAAAACATTCAGTACTTC,CASSTTPGLAKNIQYF
TRBD1,many,TRBV7-3,TRBJ2-1,TGTGCCAGCAGACCCACAGGGGATCGGAAGATCAATGAGCAGTTCTTC,CASRPTGDRKINEQFF
TRBD1,few,TRBV5-1,TRBJ2-7,TGCGCCAGCAACGACGGGACAGGGGGATACGAGCAGTACTTC,CASNDGTGGYEQYF
TRBD1,.,TRBV18,TRBJ1-2,TGTGCCAGCTCACCGCGGACAGGGCAGTATGGCTACACCTTC,CASSPRTGQYGYTF
.,few,TRBV5-1,TRBJ2-1,TGCGCCAGCAATCCATCTAGCGTTCTCCGGGATGAGCAGTTCTTC,CASNPSSVLRDEQFF
.,.,TRBV5-1,TRBJ2-3,TGCGCCAGCAGCTTATCCTCTGCAGATACGCAGTATTTT,CASSLSSADTQYF
.,.,TRBV12-3/TRBV12-4,TRBJ1-5,TGTGCCAGCAGGACGGGCCCCCCGGGACAGCCCCAGCATTTT,CASRTGPPGQPQHF
.,.,TRBV5-1,TRBJ2-6,TGCGCCAGCAGATCGTCTGGGGGGGGCCCCTTGACCTCTGGGGCCAACGTCCTGACTTTC,CASRSSGGGPLTSGANVLTF
.,many,TRBV6-1,TRBJ2-4,TGTGCCAGCAGCCGCAATTCAGCCAAAAACATTCAGTACTTC,CASSRNSAKNIQYF
TRBD1,.,TRBV20-1,TRBJ2-5,TGCAGTGCCGCAGGGACAGGCCAAGAGACCCAGTACTTC,CSAAGTGQETQYF
.,.,TRBV12-3/TRBV12-4,TRBJ2-1,TGTGCCAGCAGGGAGGGAGTCAATGAGCAGTTCTTC,CASREGVNEQFF
.,.,TRBV7-9,TRBJ2-7,TGTGCCAGCAGCTTAGTGTCAGGGTCCCAGCAGTACTTC,CASSLVSGSQQYF
.,.,TRBV29-1,TRBJ2-2,TGCAGCGTTTTGTCGGGAAACACCGGGAAGCTGTTTTTT,CSVLSGNTGKLFF